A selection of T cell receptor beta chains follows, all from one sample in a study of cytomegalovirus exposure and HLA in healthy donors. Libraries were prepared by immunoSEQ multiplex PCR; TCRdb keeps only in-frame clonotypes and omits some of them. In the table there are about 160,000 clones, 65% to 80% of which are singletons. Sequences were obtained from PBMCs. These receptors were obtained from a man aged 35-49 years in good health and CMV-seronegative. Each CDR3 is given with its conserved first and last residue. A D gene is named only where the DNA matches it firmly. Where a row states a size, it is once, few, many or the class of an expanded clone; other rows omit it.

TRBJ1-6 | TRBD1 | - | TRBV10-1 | CASTLPSKDTGGSPLHF | TGCGCCAGCACCCTACCCTCTAAGGACACAGGGGGATCACCCCTCCACTTT
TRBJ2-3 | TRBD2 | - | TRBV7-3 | CASSSSGGSTDTQYF | TGTGCCAGCAGCTCTAGCGGGGGTAGCACAGATACGCAGTATTTT
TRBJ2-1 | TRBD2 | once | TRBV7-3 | CASSRDYNYNEQFF | TGTGCCAGCAGCAGGGACTACAACTACAATGAGCAGTTCTTC
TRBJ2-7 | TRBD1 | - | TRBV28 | CASSPNRDRDSYEQYF | TGTGCCAGCAGTCCGAACCGGGACAGGGATTCCTACGAGCAGTACTTC
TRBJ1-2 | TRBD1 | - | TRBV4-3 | CASSQEAGGGPYGYTF | TGCGCCAGCAGCCAAGAAGCAGGGGGCGGCCCGTATGGCTACACCTTC
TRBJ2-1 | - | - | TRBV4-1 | CASSQVSEISYNEQFF | TGCGCCAGCAGCCAAGTTTCCGAGATCTCCTACAATGAGCAGTTCTTC
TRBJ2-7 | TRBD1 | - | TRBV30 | CAWSSFPGQGLYEQYF | TGTGCCTGGAGTTCCTTTCCGGGACAGGGCCTCTACGAGCAGTACTTC
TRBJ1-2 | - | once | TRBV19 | CASSVRDYGYTF | TGTGCCAGTAGTGTGAGAGACTATGGCTACACCTTC
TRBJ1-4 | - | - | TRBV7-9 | CASSSGPTNEKLFF | TGTGCCAGCAGCTCAGGTCCAACTAATGAAAAACTGTTTTTT
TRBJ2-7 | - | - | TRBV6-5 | CASSYEYEQYF | TGTGCCAGCAGTTACGAATACGAGCAGTACTTC
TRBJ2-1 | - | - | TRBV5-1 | CASSLAKTEKVDEQFF | TGCGCCAGCAGCTTGGCCAAGACAGAGAAGGTGGATGAGCAGTTCTTC
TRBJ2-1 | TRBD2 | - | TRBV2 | CASSSVAGENYNEQFF | TGTGCCAGCAGTTCCGTCGCGGGGGAGAACTACAATGAGCAGTTCTTC
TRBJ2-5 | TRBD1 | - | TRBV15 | CATSPRQGERETQYF | TGTGCCACCAGCCCCCGTCAGGGGGAAAGGGAGACCCAGTACTTC
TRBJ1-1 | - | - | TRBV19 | CASSFGGGNTEAFF | TGTGCCAGTAGTTTCGGGGGAGGGAACACTGAAGCTTTCTTT
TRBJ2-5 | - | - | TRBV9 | CASSVVEGRETQYF | TGTGCCAGCAGCGTAGTGGAGGGGAGAGAGACCCAGTACTTC
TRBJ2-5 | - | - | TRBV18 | CASSVIQGWDQETQYF | TGTGCCAGCTCAGTGATACAGGGTTGGGACCAAGAGACCCAGTACTTC
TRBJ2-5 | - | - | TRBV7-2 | CASSLNGETQYF | TGTGCCAGCAGCTTAAACGGGGAGACCCAGTACTTC
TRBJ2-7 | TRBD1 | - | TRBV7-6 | CASSWGIGTGGYEQYF | TGTGCCAGCAGCTGGGGTATCGGGACAGGGGGTTACGAGCAGTACTTC
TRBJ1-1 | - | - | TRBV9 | CASSVSLVGVAFF | TGTGCCAGCAGCGTATCCTTGGTAGGGGTCGCTTTCTTT
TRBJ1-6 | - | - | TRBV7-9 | CSSSVGSSYNSPLHF | TGTTCCAGCAGCGTAGGGAGCTCCTATAATTCACCCCTCCACTTT